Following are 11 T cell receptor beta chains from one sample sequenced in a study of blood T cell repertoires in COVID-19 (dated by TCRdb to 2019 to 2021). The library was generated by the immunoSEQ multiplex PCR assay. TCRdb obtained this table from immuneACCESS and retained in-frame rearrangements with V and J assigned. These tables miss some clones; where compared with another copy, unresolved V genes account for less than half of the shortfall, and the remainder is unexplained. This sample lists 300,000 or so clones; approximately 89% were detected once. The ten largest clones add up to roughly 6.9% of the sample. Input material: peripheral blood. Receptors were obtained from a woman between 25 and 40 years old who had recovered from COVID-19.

CDR3 nucleotides: TGTGCCAGCAGCTTAAGCAGGGGGAGCACTGAAGCTTTCTTT. Its protein is CASSLSRGSTEAFF. This chain joins TRBV11-1 and TRBJ1-1; TRBD1 matches 7 bases. CDR1 and CDR2 from the germline V gene are SGHAT and FQDESV (reference sequence). The CDR3 length is 14 residues. The V gene end was trimmed by 2 bases and the J gene end by 4 bases; junction bases not matched to a gene: 4.

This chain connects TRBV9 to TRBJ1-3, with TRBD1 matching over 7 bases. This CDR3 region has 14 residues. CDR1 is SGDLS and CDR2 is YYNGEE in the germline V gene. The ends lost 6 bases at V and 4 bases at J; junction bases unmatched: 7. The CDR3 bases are TGTGCCAGCACCCGACAGGGCATAGGAAACACCATATATTTT. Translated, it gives CASTRQGIGNTIYF.

CDR3 sequence reads: CASSLDPQGGDTEAFF. The CDR3, as DNA: TGTGCCAGCAGCTTGGACCCACAGGGGGGGGACACTGAAGCTTTCTTT. This sequence joins TRBV5-4 and TRBJ1-1; TRBD1 matches 8 bases. Unmatched junction bases numbered 7, after V lost 0 bases and J lost 3 bases. This CDR3 has 16 amino acids. The germline V gene encodes CDR1 SGHNT and CDR2 YYREEE (reference sequence).

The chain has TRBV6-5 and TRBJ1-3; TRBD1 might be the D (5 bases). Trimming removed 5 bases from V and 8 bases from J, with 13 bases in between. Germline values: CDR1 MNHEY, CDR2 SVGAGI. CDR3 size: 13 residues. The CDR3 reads CASSTQGLDTIYF. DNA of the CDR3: TGTGCCAGCAGTACGCAGGGTCTGGACACCATATATTTT.

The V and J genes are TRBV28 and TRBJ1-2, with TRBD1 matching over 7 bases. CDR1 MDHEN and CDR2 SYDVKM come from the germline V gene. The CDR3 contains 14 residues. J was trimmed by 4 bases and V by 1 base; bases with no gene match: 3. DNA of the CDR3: TGTGCCAGCAGTTTATACAGGGGTAGCTATGGCTACACCTTC. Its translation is CASSLYRGSYGYTF.

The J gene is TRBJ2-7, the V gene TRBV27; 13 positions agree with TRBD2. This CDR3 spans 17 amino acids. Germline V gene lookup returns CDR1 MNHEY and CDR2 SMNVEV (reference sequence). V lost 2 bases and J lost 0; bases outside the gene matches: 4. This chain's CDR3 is CASSLRLAGGRSYEQYF. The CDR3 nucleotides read TGTGCCAGCAGTTTAAGACTAGCGGGGGGTCGCTCCTACGAGCAGTACTTC.

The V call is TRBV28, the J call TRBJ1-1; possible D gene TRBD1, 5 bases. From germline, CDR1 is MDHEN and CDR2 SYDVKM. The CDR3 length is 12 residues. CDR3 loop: CGHGQKNTEAFF. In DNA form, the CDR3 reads TGTGGACATGGACAAAAGAACACTGAAGCTTTCTTT.

In DNA, the CDR3 is TGTGCCAGCAGGTCCGCAGGGATCGGAGAGCTGTTTTTT. Translating it yields CASRSAGIGELFF. This chain uses TRBV28 with TRBJ2-2, with TRBD1 as a possible D gene (5 bases). Trimming cost V 6 bases and J 11 bases, with 16 bases left between them. Germline V gene data show CDR1 as MDHEN and CDR2 as SYDVKM. This CDR3 has 13 residues. Using reference TRBV28 and TRBJ2-2 for the parts outside the CDR3, the full variable domain is DVKVTQSSRYLVKRTGEKVFLECVQDMDHENMFWYRQDPGLGLRLIYFSYDVKMKEKGDIPEGYSVSREKKERFSLILESASTNQTSMYLCASRSAGIGELFFGEGSRLTVL.

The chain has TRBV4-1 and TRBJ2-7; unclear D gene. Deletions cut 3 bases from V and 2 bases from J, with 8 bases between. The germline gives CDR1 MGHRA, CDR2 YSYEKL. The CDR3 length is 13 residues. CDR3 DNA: TGCGCCAGCAGCCACTCCGGTACCTACGAGCAGTACTTC. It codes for CASSHSGTYEQYF.

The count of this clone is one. CDR3 protein: CASSSLTGSTNEKLFF. The CDR3 DNA reads TGTGCCAGCAGTTCCCTGACAGGGTCAACTAATGAAAAACTGTTTTTT. The V and J genes are TRBV28 and TRBJ1-4; 7 nucleotides line up with TRBD1. The CDR3 runs to 16 residues. J gave up 0 bases and V 4 bases, and 5 bases lay outside the gene matches. The germline V gene has CDR1 MDHEN and CDR2 SYDVKM.

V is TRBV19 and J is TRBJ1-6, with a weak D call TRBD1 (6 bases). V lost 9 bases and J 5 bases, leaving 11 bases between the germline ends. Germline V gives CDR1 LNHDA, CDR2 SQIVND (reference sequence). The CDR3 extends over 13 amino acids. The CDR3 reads CARTDSNNSPLHF. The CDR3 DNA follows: TGTGCCAGGACGGACAGTAATAATTCACCCCTCCACTTT.